This paragraph reports one T cell receptor beta chain. No cognate antigen has been identified for it. Libraries were constructed by 5' RACE. Each TCR library was prepared from about 3.5 ug of total RNA. For each sample, cDNA synthesis was carried out in eight separate reactions using SMARTScribe reverse transcriptase. Unique molecular identifiers containing a 6-nucleotide sample barcode were introduced through template switching during cDNA synthesis. TCRalpha and TCRbeta cDNA was amplified by two nested PCRs of approximately 17 and 9 cycles, with bead purification after each PCR. Before amplification, the cDNA was both treated with uracil DNA-glycosylase and purified with the QIAquick PCR purification kit. The second PCR added Illumina TruSeq-compatible adapters along with sample-specific barcodes. TapeStation and Qubit were used to check library quality and concentration, and approximately 5 ng of each library went into the pool. Sequencing of pooled libraries was carried out on an Illumina HiSeq2500 single-index Rapid Run using 2 x 100 bp reads and custom sequencing primers. Under the source paper's analysis protocol: MiGEC version 1.2.6 was used for UMI-based consensus assembly to correct PCR and sequencing errors. V(D)J alignment, clonotype assembly and CDR3 extraction were performed with MiXCR version 2.1.1. To normalise gene usage, clonotype sharing and MAIT/NKT TCR abundance, the top 1000, 10 000 and 20 000 clonotypes in each sample were analysed. After downsampling to 27 000 UMIs, diversity was calculated as the inverse Simpson index using the vegan R package. Paired Mann-Whitney U tests were applied to discordant twin pairs, with Benjamini-Hochberg correction for multiple testing. After reprocessing by TCRdb, each CDR3 protein sequence is one entry, and no DNA is given. The V and J calls follow TCRdb's processing rather than the paper's. The table held for this sample gives about 99,000 distinct CDR3 sequences. Of the sample, 1.5% to 2% falls within the top ten clones.

This entry belongs to a study of monozygotic twins with inflammatory bowel disease (dated by TCRdb to 2018 to 2020). In the study overall: A total of about 28 monozygotic twin pairs were included in the full study, comprising nine German pairs (four IBD-concordant, five IBD-discordant) and 19 IBD-discordant Danish pairs. Disease-associated traits were sought mainly through comparisons between IBD patients and their genetically identical healthy co-twins within discordant pairs. Each individual had, on average, about 151 000 unique TCRalpha sequences and 181 000 unique TCRbeta sequences available for analysis.

The CDR3 spans 14 residues, from the cysteine through the phenylalanine. This entry has no DNA. CDR1 and CDR2 are read off the germline V gene as MDHEN and SYDVKM. Study-wide conclusions, independent of this receptor: Because patients were on differing immunosuppressive treatments, the repertoires may have picked up extra background noise and inter-individual variability. Distinction between different T cell subtypes could not be achieved in the analysis. A decrease in TCRbeta repertoire diversity, as measured by inverse Simpson index, was observed in IBD patients compared with their healthy co-twins. Repertoire similarity did not differ between concordant and discordant twins, possibly due to limited statistical power. The results gave no support for a single strong signal or clonotype linked to IBD. Compared with healthy twins, IBD patients shared fewer clonotypes with other individuals, and the difference was most pronounced in patients with signs of disease activity.

From each donor, a roughly 2.5 ml peripheral blood sample was collected into PAXgene tubes and stored at -80 degrees C. Total RNA was isolated from whole blood with the PAXgene blood miRNA kit on an automated QIAcube, without T cell sorting. Peripheral blood from monozygotic twin pairs who were concordant or discordant for inflammatory bowel disease underwent deep TCRalpha and TCRbeta repertoire profiling using unique molecular barcoding. For every twin pair, smoking habits were documented, and each individual was categorised as a current, former or never smoker. This TCR was sampled from a human donor with ulcerative colitis or Crohn's disease, or a healthy co-twin of an affected twin (not recorded which). Recombination joined TRBV28 with TRBJ1-6; TCRdb's D gene call, TRBD1, goes unchecked for lack of DNA. The sequencing input was blood. The CDR3 corresponds to CASWGQGGPKALHF.